The 7 T cell receptor beta chains presented below share a single source sample, sequenced in a study of T-cell memory formation after mild COVID-19. From the 5' RACE reads, TCRdb called clonotypes with MiXCR, one entry per CDR3 protein. Altogether around 440,000 distinct CDR3 sequences are present, around a sixth being singletons, with the ten largest covering about 12%. Sequencing was performed on PBMCs or a T cell subset sorted from them (not recorded which). All receptors derive from an adult woman who had mild COVID-19 (a few samples of this study predate the infection). Cell type and time point are not known.

This clonotype has only a few counts. The chain employs TRBV30 and TRBJ2-7, with a possible D match to TRBD2 (5 bases). Germline lookup yields CDR1 GTSNPN and CDR2 SVGIG (reference sequence). V lost 2 bases, J lost 2 bases, and 10 bases lay in between. The CDR3 spans 13 residues. The CDR3 here is CAWSSGITYEQYF. In DNA form, the CDR3 reads TGTGCCTGGAGTAGCGGTATAACCTACGAGCAGTACTTC.

This clonotype was counted only a few times. The CDR3 nucleotides read TGCGCCAGCAGCTTAACCCGCGCAGGGGCAGATACGCAGTATTTT. The encoded protein is CASSLTRAGADTQYF. The chain uses TRBV5-1 and TRBJ2-3, with TRBD1 as a possible D gene (6 bases). V was trimmed by 2 bases and J by 4 bases, leaving 14 bases between them. The CDR3 runs 15 residues. CDR1 and CDR2 (germline): SGHRS, YFSETQ.

This sequence joins TRBV29-1 and TRBJ2-5; the D is unclear. The CDR3 is made up of 15 amino acids. In germline, CDR1 is SQVTM, CDR2 ANQGSEA. V was trimmed by 4 bases and J by 2 bases, leaving 17 bases between them. Here the CDR3 reads CSVGWYGAPQETQYF. In DNA form, the CDR3 reads TGCAGCGTTGGATGGTATGGTGCACCGCAAGAGACCCAGTACTTC.

This clonotype was counted a few times. V is TRBV14 and J is TRBJ2-2, with 7 bases that match TRBD2. V trimming: 0 bases; J trimming: 6 bases; junction bases outside the gene matches: 1. The germline V gene has CDR1 SGHDN and CDR2 FVKESK. The length of the CDR3 is 14 residues. CDR3 amino acids: CASSQDAGAGELFF. CDR3 DNA: TGTGCCAGCAGCCAAGACGCGGGGGCCGGGGAGCTGTTTTTT. The complete variable domain, with remaining parts taken from reference TRBV14 and TRBJ2-2, reads EAGVTQFPSHSVIEKGQTVTLRCDPISGHDNLYWYRRVMGKEIKFLLHFVKESKQDESGMPNNRFLAERTGGTYSTLKVQPAELEDSGVYFCASSQDAGAGELFFGEGSRLTVL.

The V gene is TRBV5-1, the J gene TRBJ2-3; no clear D gene. Trimming shortened V by 4 bases and J by 2 bases, and 11 bases separated the two germline ends. Germline V CDR1 and CDR2: SGHRS, YFSETQ. The CDR3 covers 14 residues. CDR3 sequence reads: CASSDHPYTDTQYF. As DNA, the CDR3 is TGCGCCAGCAGCGACCATCCTTACACAGATACGCAGTATTTT.

This clonotype was counted between two and nine times. This sequence joins TRBV5-1 and TRBJ1-1, with D perhaps matching TRBD1 (5 bases). Trimming took off 0 bases at V and 1 base at J, with 7 bases between the two ends. Germline loops: CDR1 SGHRS, CDR2 YFSETQ. The length of the CDR3 is 14 residues. The CDR3 loop is CASSLDRRNTEAFF. The CDR3 nucleotides read TGCGCCAGCAGCTTGGACAGGCGGAACACTGAAGCTTTCTTT.

In this sample, this clonotype turned up a few times. The rearrangement links TRBV21-1 to TRBJ2-1; TRBD2 was called by the table and not checked on the DNA. TRBV21-1 is assigned pseudogene status. This CDR3 has 18 amino acids. As DNA, the CDR3 is TGTGCCAGCAGCAAAGTCGGAGGCAGGGGAGGCTCCTACAATGAGCAGTTCTTC. Translating it yields CASSKVGGRGGSYNEQFF.